Reported below is one T cell receptor (beta chain). This specimen belongs to a study of ipilimumab plus nivolumab after autologous stem cell transplantation. Clones were read by immunoSEQ multiplex PCR, and TCRdb kept only the in-frame ones, dropping some. Among 20,000 to 30,000 clones, around 84% were seen once, and the ten largest hold around 5.2%. Checkpoint therapy with ipilimumab 1 mg/kg began 14 to 28 days after transplant. V dropped 10 bases and J dropped 4; count of bases not matched to a gene: 18. CDR1 is WNHNN and CDR2 is SYGVQD in the germline V gene (reference sequence). This CDR3 is 16 amino acids long.

The source was PBMCs, collected in a trial of ipilimumab plus nivolumab as post-transplant consolidation. This chain connects TRBV10-1 to TRBJ1-2; 7 nucleotides align to TRBD1. The sequence was collected from a male donor with diffuse large B-cell lymphoma. CDR3 region: CATSLGSRGLGYGYTF. The CDR3 DNA follows: TGCGCCACCTCACTCGGGTCCAGGGGGTTAGGCTATGGCTACACCTTC.